This T cell receptor (beta chain) was observed in a study of vaccination and CD4 T cells after COVID-19. At the level of the study: Convalescent patients, SARS-CoV-2 positive by nasal swab PCR, comprised under ten mild cases and one severe case. Cells were stimulated with overlapping spike peptide pools from SARS-CoV-2, HCoV-NL63, HCoV-OC43 and HCoV-229E.

The germline V gene encodes CDR1 MNHNS and CDR2 SASEGT. V lost 6 bases to trimming and J lost 7 bases, with 13 bases between them. The CDR3 is made up of 13 amino acids. This clonotype was found once. Its antigen remains unidentified. The time point here: late sampling 161 to 241 days after vaccination in a few convalescent patients. Noted treatment: approximately nine-day PBMC culture with coronavirus spike peptide pools or control peptides (ViraFEST assay). Culture of approximately 2.1 million PBMCs per well took place with 7.5 to 10 IU/ml IL-2 and roughly 9.5 ug/ml peptide pools. Sequencing of DNA taken from cultured CD4+ T cells relied on the Oncomine TCR Beta short-read assay. TCRdb processed the PCR reads anew with MiXCR; each CDR3 protein has one entry. The table has about 22,000 distinct CDR3 sequences, roughly 50% seen once; the top ten hold 10% to 15%.

The receptor was derived from a human donor who had recovered from COVID-19. Sample: CD4+ T cells from blood, cultured in vitro, taken about 7 months after SARS-CoV-2 vaccination. This chain connects TRBV6-1 to TRBJ1-3; D is unresolved. CDR3 loop: CASSPTGENTIYF. As DNA, the CDR3 is TGTGCCAGCAGCCCGACTGGGGAGAACACCATATATTTT.